Listed below are T cell receptor beta chains from one sample, sequenced in a study of T-cell reconstitution after alpha-beta-depleted transplantation in children. TCRdb itself ran the PCR reads through MiXCR, one entry per CDR3 protein. The sample lists about 870,000 distinct CDR3 sequences, approximately 15% seen once, with 5% in the top ten. The sequences come from PBMCs, mostly from graft donor cells, collected 360 days after TCRalphabeta/CD19-depleted stem cell transplant. These receptors were obtained from a male patient younger than 18 who had a stem cell transplant for acute lymphoblastic leukemia, so the T cells may come from the graft donor. The CDR3 runs from the conserved cysteine through the conserved F or W. The D gene is left open where the match is weak. The size entry is marked missing in some rows and otherwise reads once, few, many or a size class.

TGTGCCAGCAGTGACCCTAGCGGGGTGACGAATGAGCAGTTCTTC,CASSDPSGVTNEQFF,-,TRBV25-1,TRBD2,TRBJ2-1
TGTGCCAGCAGTTCAAGAAGGGGGGGCGAGCAGTACTTC,CASSSRRGGEQYF,-,TRBV12-3/TRBV12-4,-,TRBJ2-7
TGCGCCAGCAGCTTAGGACAGGGGACCTATGGCTACACCTTC,CASSLGQGTYGYTF,few,TRBV5-1,TRBD1,TRBJ1-2
TGTGCCAGCAGCCAAGATCGCGTGAGATTCTCTGGGGCCAACGTCCTGACTTTC,CASSQDRVRFSGANVLTF,-,TRBV4-2,-,TRBJ2-6
TGTGCCAGCAGTTCCACCCCGGGGATGGCAGATACGCAGTATTTT,CASSSTPGMADTQYF,-,TRBV12-3/TRBV12-4,-,TRBJ2-3
TGTGCCAGCGGGGGGCCAGGGTTAAGCTCCTACAATGAGCAGTTCTTC,CASGGPGLSSYNEQFF,-,TRBV6-1,-,TRBJ2-1
TGTGCCACCAGTGATAGTTATTACCACAATGAGCAGTTCTTC,CATSDSYYHNEQFF,many,TRBV24-1,-,TRBJ2-1
TGTGCCAGCAGCACCCACTCCCCTAGCGGGAGCTACAATGAGCAGTTCTTC,CASSTHSPSGSYNEQFF,many,TRBV9,TRBD2,TRBJ2-1
TGCGCCAGCAGCCCGGGACTAGCGGGAGAGTGGCGAGAGACCCAGTACTTC,CASSPGLAGEWRETQYF,few,TRBV5-1,TRBD2,TRBJ2-5
TGTGCCGGCAGCTTAACTAGAACGAACACCGGGGAGCTGTTTTTT,CAGSLTRTNTGELFF,once,TRBV11-1,-,TRBJ2-2
TGCGCCAGCAGGGTTGGGAGGGGGCTGGACACTGAAGCTTTCTTT,CASRVGRGLDTEAFF,few,TRBV10-1,TRBD1,TRBJ1-1
TGTGCCAGCCAAGAATGGGGGTCGTCGTCCGATGAGCAGTTCTTC,CASQEWGSSSDEQFF,-,TRBV19,-,TRBJ2-1
TGCGCCAGCAGCTTGGCCCGGGAGGTAGATGAGCAGTTCTTC,CASSLAREVDEQFF,few,TRBV5-1,TRBD2,TRBJ2-1
TGTGCCAGCAGCTTAGCGATTGACTACAATGAGCAGTTCTTC,CASSLAIDYNEQFF,few,TRBV7-2,-,TRBJ2-1
TGCAGTGCTAGAATGGGGGTTAATTCACCCCTCCACTTT,CSARMGVNSPLHF,-,TRBV20-1,-,TRBJ1-6
TGTGCCAGCATGGGGTACGGGACAGGGGGGTCCTACGAGCAGTACTTC,CASMGYGTGGSYEQYF,-,TRBV12-3/TRBV12-4,TRBD1,TRBJ2-7
TGCAGTGCTAGAGATGCGAGGAACCCCTACAATGAGCAGTTCTTC,CSARDARNPYNEQFF,-,TRBV20-1,-,TRBJ2-1
TGTGCCACCAGCGAACGACTAGCAGCCGAGCAGTTCTTC,CATSERLAAEQFF,few,TRBV24-1,TRBD2,TRBJ2-1
TGCGCCAGCAGCCAATCGGGACTAGCGGGCGCTGGGGCCAACGTCCTGACTTTC,CASSQSGLAGAGANVLTF,-,TRBV4-1,TRBD2,TRBJ2-6